These 19 T cell receptor beta chains came from one sample sequenced in a study of TIL therapy for anti-PD-1-resistant metastatic lung cancer. Time point given: pre-treatment sample, taken before nivolumab and TIL therapy. Tumor tissue came from excised metastases, mostly pleural nodules or supraclavicular lymph nodes. Sequencing used immunoSEQ v3. Sequencing used immunoSEQ multiplex PCR; TCRdb keeps in-frame clones, though not all of them. The sample carries about 10,000 clones, 55% to 70% recorded once. Sequenced material: tumor tissue, taken at baseline. The receptor source for this set is a person between 25 and 80 years old with non-small cell lung cancer.

The genes are TRBV25-1 and TRBJ2-5; a possible D gene is TRBD2 (6 bases). The CDR3 runs 17 residues. Germline-derived CDR1 and CDR2 are MGHDK and SYGVNS. Trimming pared 1 base from V and 0 bases from J, leaving 15 bases between. The CDR3 region has the DNA TGTGCCAGCAGTGAATGGGACGGGAGTGTCTACCAAGAGACCCAGTACTTC. This sequence encodes CASSEWDGSVYQETQYF.

The sample holds one count of this clone. V is TRBV5-1 and J is TRBJ1-2, with TRBD1 identical over 7 bases. Germline V gene lookup returns CDR1 SGHRS and CDR2 YFSETQ. The CDR3 has 16 residues. V shed 1 base and J 4 bases; nucleotides not matched to a gene: 10. This CDR3 is CASSLIGGAGVYGYTF. In nucleotides, the CDR3 is TGCGCCAGCAGCTTGATAGGGGGCGCCGGGGTCTATGGCTACACCTTC.

J is TRBJ2-2 and V is TRBV5-6; 7 bases agree with TRBD2. This CDR3 spans 15 amino acids. With V trimmed by 2 bases and J by 7 bases, 8 bases remained unmatched. Germline CDR1 SGHDT, CDR2 YYEEEE. This CDR3 is CASSLPGGSLGELFF. In nucleotides, the CDR3 is TGTGCCAGCAGCTTACCTGGCGGGAGTCTCGGGGAGCTGTTTTTT.

This clone has a handful of counts. This chain connects TRBV5-4 to TRBJ1-1; D may be TRBD1 (6 bases). The CDR3 loop spans 14 amino acids. Trimming pared 0 bases from V and 3 bases from J, leaving 9 bases between. Germline V gene sequence: CDR1 SGHNT, CDR2 YYREEE (reference sequence). CDR3 in amino acids: CASSLDGGHTEAFF. DNA of the CDR3: TGTGCCAGCAGCTTGGATGGGGGGCACACTGAAGCTTTCTTT. Full variable domain (outside the CDR3, taken from reference TRBV5-4 and TRBJ1-1): ETGVTQSPTHLIKTRGQQVTLRCSSQSGHNTVSWYQQALGQGPQFIFQYYREEENGRGNFPPRFSGLQFPNYSSELNVNALELDDSALYLCASSLDGGHTEAFFGQGTRLTVV.

The chain carries TRBV14 and TRBJ2-7; D ambiguous. This CDR3 spans 14 amino acids. Between the trimmed V and J ends, which lost 0 bases and 6 bases, there was a span of 12 bases. Germline CDR1 is SGHDN and CDR2 is FVKESK. CDR3 residues: CASSQDPLMGEQYF. DNA of the CDR3: TGTGCCAGCAGCCAAGACCCTCTCATGGGCGAGCAGTACTTC. The full variable domain, rest sourced from reference TRBV14 and TRBJ2-7, is EAGVTQFPSHSVIEKGQTVTLRCDPISGHDNLYWYRRVMGKEIKFLLHFVKESKQDESGMPNNRFLAERTGGTYSTLKVQPAELEDSGVYFCASSQDPLMGEQYFGPGTRLTVT.

The chain has TRBV6-5 and TRBJ1-1; D possibly corresponds to TRBD1 (6 bases). This CDR3 has 14 amino acids. V lost 4 bases and J 1 base, leaving 10 bases between the germline ends. Per germline, CDR1 MNHEY and CDR2 SVGAGI. For the CDR3, the DNA is TGTGCCAGCAGTTTTCAGACAGGGAACACTGAAGCTTTCTTT. It is translated as CASSFQTGNTEAFF.

V gene TRBV4-1 combines with J gene TRBJ2-7; D gene unclear. V dropped 0 bases and J dropped 12 bases, with 21 bases sitting between them. Germline lookup yields CDR1 MGHRA and CDR2 YSYEKL. This CDR3 is 15 amino acids long. The CDR3 DNA reads as TGCGCCAGCAGCCAAGATGAGTGGGCGCTTAGTCGGAGGTACTTC. Translated, it gives CASSQDEWALSRRYF.

This rearrangement joins TRBV4-2 to TRBJ1-6; D is unclear. V gave up 1 base and J gave up 6 bases, with 7 bases separating them. The CDR3 is made up of 14 amino acids. Germline V CDR1 and CDR2: LGHNA, YNFKEQ. In DNA form, the CDR3 reads TGTGCCAGCAGCCAAGTCCTGGGTAATTCACCCCTCCACTTT. Protein sequence: CASSQVLGNSPLHF.

This chain joins TRBV6-6 and TRBJ1-1, with unresolved D. The CDR3 runs 12 residues. Germline CDR1 and CDR2: MNHNY and SVGAGI (reference sequence). V was clipped by 2 bases and J by 8 bases, with 9 bases between them. CDR3 region: CASSYLSGEAFF. In nucleotides, the CDR3 is TGTGCCAGCAGTTACCTGTCCGGGGAAGCTTTCTTT.

This sequence joins TRBV7-7 and TRBJ2-2; tentative D call: TRBD1 (5 bases). The germline CDR1 and CDR2 sequences are SSHAT and FNYEAQ (reference sequence). The CDR3 is 13 amino acids. DNA for the CDR3: TGTGCTAGCTCGAAAGGGGTATCCGGGGAGCTGTTTTTT. It translates to CASSKGVSGELFF.

This chain joins TRBV4-2 and TRBJ2-1; D uncertain. This CDR3 has 16 amino acids. V was shortened by 6 bases and J by 0 bases, with 15 bases between the two germline ends. Germline V gene lookup returns CDR1 LGHNA and CDR2 YNFKEQ. The CDR3 coding sequence is TGTGCCAGCAGACCTACTAAGGAGCGCTCCTACAATGAGCAGTTCTTC. Its translation: CASRPTKERSYNEQFF.

This clone was seen a handful of times. The chain employs TRBV19 and TRBJ2-7; D possibly corresponds to TRBD2 (6 bases). This CDR3 comprises 14 residues. V lost 5 bases to trimming and J lost 2 bases, with 13 bases between them. Germline CDR1 is LNHDA and CDR2 is SQIVND (reference sequence). CDR3 in amino acids: CASSPGLGPYEQYF. The CDR3, as DNA: TGTGCCAGTAGTCCGGGACTGGGACCCTACGAGCAGTACTTC.

The J gene is TRBJ1-5, the V gene TRBV7-2; a weak D match, TRBD1 (6 bases). The CDR3 has 13 amino acids. The V end was cut by 4 bases, the J end by 4 bases, with 8 bases between. The V gene's germline CDR1 is SGHTA and CDR2 FQGNSA. The CDR3 DNA sequence: TGTGCCAGCAGCTACAGGGAGAATCAGCCCCAGCATTTT. It encodes CASSYRENQPQHF.

V and J are TRBV5-8 and TRBJ1-1; 7 nucleotides agree with TRBD1. This CDR3 is 15 amino acids long. Germline lookup yields CDR1 SGHTS and CDR2 YDEGEE. V trimming: 4 bases; J trimming: 0 bases; junction bases outside the gene matches: 6. This CDR3 is CASSQQTGLNTEAFF. CDR3 in DNA: TGTGCCAGCAGCCAGCAGACAGGGTTGAACACTGAAGCTTTCTTT.

The CDR3: CASTGRANTGELFF. The DNA for the CDR3 is TGTGCCAGCACTGGGCGAGCGAACACCGGGGAGCTGTTTTTT. V gene TRBV28 combines with J gene TRBJ2-2, with D uncertain. CDR3 length: 14 amino acids. Trimming took 7 bases from V and 0 from J, leaving 9 bases between them. CDR1 and CDR2 from the germline V gene are MDHEN and SYDVKM. Full variable domain (remainder filled in from reference TRBV28 and TRBJ2-2): DVKVTQSSRYLVKRTGEKVFLECVQDMDHENMFWYRQDPGLGLRLIYFSYDVKMKEKGDIPEGYSVSREKKERFSLILESASTNQTSMYLCASTGRANTGELFFGEGSRLTVL.

The rearrangement links TRBV19 to TRBJ2-7; TRBD1 aligns across 9 bases. J gave up 2 bases and V 6 bases, and 5 bases lay outside the gene matches. There are 14 residues in the CDR3. Germline values: CDR1 LNHDA, CDR2 SQIVND (reference sequence). CDR3 bases: TGTGCCAGTAGCGGCCGGGACAGGGCCTACGAGCAGTACTTC. It specifies CASSGRDRAYEQYF.

The rearrangement joins TRBV5-4 to TRBJ2-3, with a weak D call TRBD2 (5 bases). V dropped 2 bases and J dropped 1 base, with 20 bases sitting between them. This CDR3 region has 18 residues. The germline CDR1 and CDR2 sequences are SGHNT and YYREEE (reference sequence). CDR3 in DNA: TGTGCCAGCAGCTTACGACGGACGAGCCAGAGGGGCACAGATACGCAGTATTTT. Its protein product is CASSLRRTSQRGTDTQYF.

The J gene is TRBJ2-2, the V gene TRBV7-9, with TRBD2 as a possible D gene (5 bases). Germline CDR1 SEHNR, CDR2 FQNEAQ (reference sequence). This CDR3 has 12 residues. V lost 8 bases and J lost 3, with 7 bases in between. The CDR3 DNA is TGTGCCAGCGGGAGCGACACCGGGGAGCTGTTTTTT. Protein: CASGSDTGELFF.

This rearrangement joins TRBV25-1 to TRBJ1-1, with 7 bases identical to TRBD1. CDR1 is MGHDK and CDR2 is SYGVNS in the germline V gene. The CDR3 runs 13 residues. With V trimmed by 7 bases and J by 6 bases, 8 bases remained unmatched. In DNA form, the CDR3 reads TGTGCCAGCAAGGGGAGGGGGCTCCCTGAAGCTTTCTTT. Translation: CASKGRGLPEAFF.